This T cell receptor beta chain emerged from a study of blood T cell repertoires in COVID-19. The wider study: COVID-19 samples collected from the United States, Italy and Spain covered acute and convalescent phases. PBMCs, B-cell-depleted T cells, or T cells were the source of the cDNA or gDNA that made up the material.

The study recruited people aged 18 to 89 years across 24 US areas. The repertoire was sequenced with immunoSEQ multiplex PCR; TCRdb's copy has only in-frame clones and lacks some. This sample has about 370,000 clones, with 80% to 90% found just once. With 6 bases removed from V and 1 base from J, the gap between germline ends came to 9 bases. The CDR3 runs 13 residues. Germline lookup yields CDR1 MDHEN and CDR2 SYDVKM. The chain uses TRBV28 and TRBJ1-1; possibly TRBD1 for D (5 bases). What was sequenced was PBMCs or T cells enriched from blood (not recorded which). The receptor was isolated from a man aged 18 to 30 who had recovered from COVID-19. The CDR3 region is CASRGTGNTEAFF. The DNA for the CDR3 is TGTGCCAGCAGGGGAACAGGGAACACTGAAGCTTTCTTT. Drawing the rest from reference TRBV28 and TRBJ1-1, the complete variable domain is DVKVTQSSRYLVKRTGEKVFLECVQDMDHENMFWYRQDPGLGLRLIYFSYDVKMKEKGDIPEGYSVSREKKERFSLILESASTNQTSMYLCASRGTGNTEAFFGQGTRLTVV.